These T cell receptor beta chains were read from a single sample in a study of OX40 agonist ivuxolimab in advanced cancers. The method was immunoSEQ multiplex PCR; TCRdb's version includes in-frame clones alone and lacks a portion of them. Among tens of thousands of clones listed, roughly nine tenths were seen once. The material was CD4+ or CD8+ T cells sorted from blood, obtained in a trial of the OX40 agonist ivuxolimab. These receptors were collected from an adult with an advanced solid tumor such as melanoma, head and neck, liver or kidney cancer. The CDR3 runs from the conserved cysteine through the conserved F or W. Fields, in order: J gene, V gene, CDR3 protein.

j_call: TRBJ2-5; v_call: TRBV7-9; cdr3_aa: CASSTTPGTTQYF
j_call: NA; v_call: TRBV4-1; cdr3_aa: CASRKEYSMGYEQYF
j_call: TRBJ1-6; v_call: TRBV19; cdr3_aa: CASSTGTAYNSPLHF
j_call: TRBJ2-3; v_call: TRBV5-6; cdr3_aa: CASSLGGQGIDTQYF
j_call: TRBJ1-3; v_call: TRBV19; cdr3_aa: CASSYPGQHSGNTIYF
j_call: TRBJ2-5; v_call: TRBV7-2; cdr3_aa: CASSPQGLAGGETQYF
j_call: TRBJ1-1; v_call: TRBV11-3; cdr3_aa: CASSTGQGNEAFF
j_call: TRBJ2-7; v_call: TRBV28; cdr3_aa: CASSPRDRGSYEQYF
j_call: TRBJ2-5; v_call: TRBV7-2; cdr3_aa: CASSLTATGGRQYF
j_call: TRBJ2-7; v_call: TRBV28; cdr3_aa: CASSLSGYEQYF
j_call: TRBJ2-5; v_call: TRBV4-2; cdr3_aa: CASSQEAGTVQETQYF
j_call: TRBJ2-5; v_call: TRBV18; cdr3_aa: CASSLLGETQYF
j_call: TRBJ2-7; v_call: TRBV5-6; cdr3_aa: CASIGTGTGFYEQYF
j_call: TRBJ1-5; v_call: TRBV19; cdr3_aa: CASSTGQGVQPQHF
j_call: TRBJ2-1; v_call: TRBV5-5; cdr3_aa: CASSLNSRSYNEQFF
j_call: TRBJ2-2; v_call: TRBV11-2; cdr3_aa: CASSFPGELFF
j_call: TRBJ2-7; v_call: TRBV28; cdr3_aa: CASSLAGTGTARQYF
j_call: TRBJ1-5; v_call: TRBV28; cdr3_aa: CASSSGSTTIDWNQPQHF
j_call: TRBJ1-5; v_call: TRBV7-9; cdr3_aa: CASSVNGQPQHF
j_call: TRBJ1-1; v_call: TRBV19; cdr3_aa: CASSQAGNTEAFF
j_call: TRBJ2-1; v_call: TRBV18; cdr3_aa: CASSGGVGSYNEQFF
j_call: TRBJ1-2; v_call: TRBV28; cdr3_aa: CASSLANYGYTF
j_call: TRBJ1-1; v_call: TRBV19; cdr3_aa: CASREEGRAEAFF
j_call: NA; v_call: TRBV7-6; cdr3_aa: CASSLVSGSTYEQYF
j_call: TRBJ2-5; v_call: TRBV6-1; cdr3_aa: CASRDVQGAGETQYF
j_call: TRBJ2-7; v_call: TRBV7-9; cdr3_aa: CASSSAGVTYEQYF
j_call: TRBJ2-3; v_call: TRBV18; cdr3_aa: CASSPPLGQTDTQYF
j_call: TRBJ2-3; v_call: TRBV28; cdr3_aa: CASSLMASGVSTDTQYF
j_call: TRBJ2-2; v_call: TRBV28; cdr3_aa: CASSRLAGGPGELFF
j_call: TRBJ2-3; v_call: TRBV21-1; cdr3_aa: CASSKVNGGAWDTQYF